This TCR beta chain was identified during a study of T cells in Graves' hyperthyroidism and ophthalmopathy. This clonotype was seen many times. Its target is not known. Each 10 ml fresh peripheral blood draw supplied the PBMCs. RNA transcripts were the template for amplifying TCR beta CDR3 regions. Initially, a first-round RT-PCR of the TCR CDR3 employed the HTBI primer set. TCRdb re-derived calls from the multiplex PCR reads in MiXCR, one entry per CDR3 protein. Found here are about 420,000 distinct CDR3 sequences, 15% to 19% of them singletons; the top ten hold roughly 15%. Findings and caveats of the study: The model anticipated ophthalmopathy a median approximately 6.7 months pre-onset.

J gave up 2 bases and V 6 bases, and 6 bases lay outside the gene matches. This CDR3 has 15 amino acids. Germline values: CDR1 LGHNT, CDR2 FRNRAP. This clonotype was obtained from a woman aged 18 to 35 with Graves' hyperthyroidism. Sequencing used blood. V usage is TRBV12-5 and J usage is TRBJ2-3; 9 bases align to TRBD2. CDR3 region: CASGHSGRSTDTQYF. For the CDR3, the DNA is TGTGCTAGTGGCCATAGCGGGAGATCCACAGATACGCAGTATTTT.